This entry lists 14 T cell receptor beta chains sequenced from one sample in a study of OX40 agonist ivuxolimab in advanced cancers. TCRdb's table, derived via immunoSEQ multiplex PCR, lists solely in-frame clones and lacks some. This sample carries roughly 36,000 clones, 84% of them seen once, and the ten largest clones take 1.5% to 2%. The starting material was CD4+ or CD8+ T cells sorted from blood, obtained in a trial of the OX40 agonist ivuxolimab. The receptors here all came from an adult with an advanced solid tumor such as melanoma, head and neck, liver or kidney cancer.

V gene TRBV7-6 combines with J gene TRBJ2-3; D may be TRBD2 (6 bases). The CDR3 runs 20 residues. The ends were cut back, 0 bases at V and 0 bases at J, with 22 bases in the middle. Germline CDR1 SGHVS, CDR2 FNYEAQ. The CDR3 loop is CASSLAKIFRRDSSTDTQYF. The CDR3 DNA follows: TGTGCCAGCAGCTTAGCGAAAATTTTCCGACGGGACTCTAGCACAGATACGCAGTATTTT.

The rearrangement joins TRBV18 to TRBJ2-1; no clear D. Trimming took off 3 bases at V and 2 bases at J, with 5 bases between the two ends. Germline CDR1 reads KGHSH; CDR2 reads LQKENI. CDR3 size: 13 residues. Here the CDR3 DNA reads TGTGCCAGCTCACCCCCCACCTACAATGAGCAGTTCTTC. Its translation is CASSPPTYNEQFF. Full variable domain (missing parts from reference TRBV18 and TRBJ2-1): NAGVMQNPRHLVRRRGQEARLRCSPMKGHSHVYWYRQLPEEGLKFMVYLQKENIIDESGMPKERFSAEFPKEGPSILRIQQVVRGDSAAYFCASSPPTYNEQFFGPGTRLTVL.

The chain couples TRBV6-5 to TRBJ1-2; 7 bases are shared with TRBD1. The V segment lost 6 bases and the J segment 3 bases; nucleotides outside the gene matches: 10. The CDR3 totals 15 residues. Looked up from germline, CDR1 is MNHEY and CDR2 is SVGAGI. CDR3 coding DNA: TGTGCCAGCAGACCACAGGGGTGGCGGGACTATGGCTACACCTTC. Its translation: CASRPQGWRDYGYTF.

The chain employs TRBV27 and TRBJ1-4; D is unclear. CDR1 is MNHEY, CDR2 SMNVEV, per germline (reference sequence). V gave up 5 bases and J gave up 1 base, with 5 bases separating them. This CDR3 region has 13 residues. The CDR3 DNA reads TGTGCCAGCAGTCCCCGAACTAATGAAAAACTGTTTTTT. This sequence encodes CASSPRTNEKLFF.

This chain links TRBV4-1 with TRBJ2-3; the match to TRBD2 covers 15 bases. The CDR3 runs 19 residues. With 0 bases clipped from V and 0 bases from J, the junction kept 4 bases outside the gene matches. Germline CDR1 reads MGHRA; CDR2 reads YSYEKL. CDR3 in DNA: TGCGCCAGCAGCCAAGATAGGACTAGCGGGAGGGGAAGCACAGATACGCAGTATTTT. It yields the protein CASSQDRTSGRGSTDTQYF.

This chain joins TRBV4-2 and TRBJ1-2; D is unclear. V was cut by 1 base and J by 3 bases, with 21 bases left in between. CDR1 is LGHNA, CDR2 YNFKEQ, per germline. The CDR3 sequence is 18 residues long. CDR3 in amino acids: CASSQGGARELVDYGYTF. The CDR3 DNA follows: TGTGCCAGCAGCCAAGGAGGTGCGCGGGAGTTAGTGGACTATGGCTACACCTTC.

The chain employs TRBV15 and TRBJ2-1, with 7 bases that match TRBD2. The germline V gene encodes CDR1 LNHNV and CDR2 YYDKDF (reference sequence). The CDR3 loop spans 16 amino acids. With V trimmed by 0 bases and J by 4 bases, 6 bases remained unmatched. CDR3 DNA: TGTGCCACCAGCAGAGATGGCAGCGGGGAATACAATGAGCAGTTCTTC. Translation gives CATSRDGSGEYNEQFF.

The chain uses TRBV4-2 and TRBJ1-1; D not certain. With 0 bases removed from V and 6 bases from J, the gap between germline ends came to 14 bases. The CDR3 contains 15 residues. CDR1 is LGHNA and CDR2 is YNFKEQ in the germline V gene. The CDR3 DNA sequence: TGTGCCAGCAGCCAAGATACTTGGCGGATGGCTGAAGCTTTCTTT. Its protein product is CASSQDTWRMAEAFF.

The V call is TRBV10-3, the J call TRBJ1-2, with 7 nucleotides matching TRBD1. This CDR3 has 15 residues. From germline, CDR1 is ENHRY and CDR2 SYGVKD. Trimming took 3 bases from V and 4 from J; bases not matched to a gene: 8. The CDR3 reads CAISDTGDFGYGYTF. In DNA form, the CDR3 reads TGTGCCATCAGTGATACAGGGGACTTCGGCTATGGCTACACCTTC.

This rearrangement joins TRBV5-1 to TRBJ2-1; D remains unclear. Germline loops: CDR1 SGHRS, CDR2 YFSETQ. Deletions cut 0 bases from V and 5 bases from J, with 15 bases between. CDR3 length: 16 residues. This CDR3 reads CASSLAQPSYHNEQFF. Here the CDR3 DNA reads TGCGCCAGCAGCTTGGCCCAGCCCTCTTACCACAATGAGCAGTTCTTC.

The rearrangement uses TRBV10-3 and TRBJ2-2; 8 nucleotides match TRBD1. V lost 4 bases, J lost 8 bases, and 12 bases stayed unmatched. The CDR3 loop spans 16 amino acids. CDR1 and CDR2 (germline): ENHRY, SYGVKD. In DNA, the CDR3 is TGTGCCATCAGTGGGATCCTCGGACAGGGTATGGGGGAGCTGTTTTTT. This gives the protein CAISGILGQGMGELFF.

For the CDR3, the DNA is TGTGCCAGTAGTATTAACTGGCAGACAGAAGCTTTCTTT. Its translation: CASSINWQTEAFF. The chain joins TRBV19 to TRBJ1-1; D is unclear. The CDR3 extends over 13 amino acids. Germline V gene data show CDR1 as LNHDA and CDR2 as SQIVND (reference sequence). V lost 3 bases and J 8 bases, leaving 13 bases between the germline ends.

The gene calls are TRBV6-5 and TRBJ1-1; no definite D call. The CDR3 length is 14 residues. Deletions cut 5 bases from V and 4 bases from J, with 14 bases between. CDR1 MNHEY and CDR2 SVGAGI come from the germline V gene. CDR3 sequence: CASSEYLGGTEAFF. CDR3 in DNA: TGTGCCAGCAGTGAATATTTGGGTGGCACTGAAGCTTTCTTT.

This clone was seen just once. The CDR3 nucleotides are TGTGCCAGCAGCCACACCCGGACTAGCAACGCCGATGAGCAGTTCTTC. This gives the protein CASSHTRTSNADEQFF. The chain recombines TRBV11-3 with TRBJ2-1, with TRBD2 matching over 8 bases. Looked up from germline, CDR1 is SGHNT and CDR2 is YENEEA. The CDR3 has 16 amino acids. The V and J ends lost 5 bases and 8 bases, in that order; junction bases with no gene match: 14.